This note documents a single T cell receptor (beta chain) sequence. Assay used: immunoSEQ multiplex PCR; TCRdb lists only in-frame clones, some missing. Among about 27,000 clones listed, around 80% were seen once. The entry originates in a study of PD-1 blockade in classical Hodgkin lymphoma. Looked up from germline, CDR1 is GTSNPN and CDR2 is SVGIG (reference sequence). Trimming took off 4 bases at V and 4 bases at J, with 5 bases between the two ends. The CDR3 runs to 11 residues. Relapses following autologous stem cell transplantation were seen in all patients, with brentuximab vedotin exposure varying. Isolation of CD4+ T cells from thawed PBMCs was performed by magnetic negative selection.

The material was CD4+ T cells from blood, obtained at baseline. This clonotype was sampled from a human donor with classical Hodgkin lymphoma. This chain links TRBV30 with TRBJ2-1, with unresolved D. The CDR3 sequence is CAWNGYNEQFF. The CDR3 nucleotides read TGTGCCTGGAACGGTTACAATGAGCAGTTCTTC.